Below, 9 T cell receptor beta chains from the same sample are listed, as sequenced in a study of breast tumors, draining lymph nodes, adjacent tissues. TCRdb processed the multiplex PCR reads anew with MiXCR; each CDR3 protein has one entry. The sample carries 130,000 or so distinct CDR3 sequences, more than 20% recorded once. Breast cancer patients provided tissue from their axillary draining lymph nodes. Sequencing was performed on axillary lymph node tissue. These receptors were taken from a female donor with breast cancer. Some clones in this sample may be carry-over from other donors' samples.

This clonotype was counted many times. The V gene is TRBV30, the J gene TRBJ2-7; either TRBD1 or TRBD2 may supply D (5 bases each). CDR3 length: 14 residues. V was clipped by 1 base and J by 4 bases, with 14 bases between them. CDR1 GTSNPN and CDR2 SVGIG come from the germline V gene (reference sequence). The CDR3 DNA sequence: TGTGCCTGGAGTGAGGGGACGAAGTTATACGAGCAGTACTTC. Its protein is CAWSEGTKLYEQYF.

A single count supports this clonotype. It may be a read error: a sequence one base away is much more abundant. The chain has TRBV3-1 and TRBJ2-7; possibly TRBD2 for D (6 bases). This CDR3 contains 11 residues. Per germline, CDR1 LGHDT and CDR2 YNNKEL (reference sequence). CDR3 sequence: CASGTGYERYF. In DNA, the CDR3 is TGTGCCAGTGGGACTGGCTACGAGCGGTACTTC.

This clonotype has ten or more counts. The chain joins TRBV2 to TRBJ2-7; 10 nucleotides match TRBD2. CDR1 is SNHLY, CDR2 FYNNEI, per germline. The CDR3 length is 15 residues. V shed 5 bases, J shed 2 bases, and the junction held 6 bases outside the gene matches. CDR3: CASSPLAGGAYEQYF. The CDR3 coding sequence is TGTGCCAGCAGTCCCTTAGCGGGAGGAGCCTACGAGCAGTACTTC.

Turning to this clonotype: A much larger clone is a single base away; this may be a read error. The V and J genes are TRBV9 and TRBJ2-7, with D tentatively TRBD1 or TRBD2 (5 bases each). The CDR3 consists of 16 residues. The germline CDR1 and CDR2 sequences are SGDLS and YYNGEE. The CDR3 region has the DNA TGTGCCAGCGGCGTAGTTGTTCGGGGTTCAGGGTACGAGCAGTACTTC. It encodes CASGVVVRGSGYEQYF.

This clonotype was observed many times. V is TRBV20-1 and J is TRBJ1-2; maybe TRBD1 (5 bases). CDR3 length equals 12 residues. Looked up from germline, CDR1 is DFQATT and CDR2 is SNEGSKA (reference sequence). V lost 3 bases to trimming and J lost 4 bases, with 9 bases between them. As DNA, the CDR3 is TGCAGTGCTAGGGGGCATATCTATGGCTACACCTTC. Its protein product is CSARGHIYGYTF.

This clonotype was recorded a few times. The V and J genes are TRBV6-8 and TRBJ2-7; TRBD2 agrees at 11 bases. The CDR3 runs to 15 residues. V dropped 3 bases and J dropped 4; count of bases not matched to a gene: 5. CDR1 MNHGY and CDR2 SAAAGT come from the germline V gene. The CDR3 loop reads CASSYLLAGEYEQYF. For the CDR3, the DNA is TGTGCCAGCAGTTATCTACTAGCGGGAGAGTACGAGCAGTACTTC.

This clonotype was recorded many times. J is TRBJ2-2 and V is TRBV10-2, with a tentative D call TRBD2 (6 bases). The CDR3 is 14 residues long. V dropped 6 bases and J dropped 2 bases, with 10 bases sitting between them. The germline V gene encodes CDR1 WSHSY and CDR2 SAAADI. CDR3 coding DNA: TGCGCCAGCAGCGCTAGCGCAAACACCGGGGAGCTGTTTTTT. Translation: CASSASANTGELFF.

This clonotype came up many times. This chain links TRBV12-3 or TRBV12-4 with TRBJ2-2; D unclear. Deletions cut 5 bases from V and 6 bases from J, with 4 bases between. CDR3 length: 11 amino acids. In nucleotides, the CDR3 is TGTGCCAGCAGTCGATCCGGGGAGCTGTTTTTT. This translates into CASSRSGELFF.

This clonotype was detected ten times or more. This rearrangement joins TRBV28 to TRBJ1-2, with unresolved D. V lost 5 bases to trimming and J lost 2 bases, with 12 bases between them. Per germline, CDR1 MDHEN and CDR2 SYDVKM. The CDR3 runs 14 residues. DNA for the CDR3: TGTGCCAGCAGTCGCTTAAGGACCAACTATGGCTACACCTTC. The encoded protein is CASSRLRTNYGYTF.